The T cell receptor beta chain described here comes from a study of identical twins. TCRdb re-called the 5' RACE reads with MiXCR, one entry per CDR3 protein. The sample has hundreds of thousands of distinct CDR3 sequences, roughly a tenth seen once. This clonotype has ten or more counts. Germline CDR1 reads DFQATT; CDR2 reads SNEGSKA (reference sequence). The CDR3 runs 14 residues. With 6 bases clipped from V and 3 bases from J, the junction kept 7 bases outside the gene matches. This clonotype originated in a woman between 18 and 29 years old in good health. The chain couples TRBV20-1 to TRBJ1-1, with 10 bases matching TRBD1. Sequenced: memory (CD45RO+) T cells sorted from blood. The CDR3 region is CSAQTGTGDTEAFF. The DNA of the CDR3 is TGCAGTGCGCAGACCGGGACAGGGGACACTGAAGCTTTCTTT.